The next 7 T cell receptor beta chains were all read from a single sample in a study of T cells after yellow fever vaccination. One entry per CDR3 protein, called by TCRdb with MiXCR from the 5' RACE reads. The sample has 300,000 to 450,000 distinct CDR3 sequences, 6.2% seen once; the top ten hold about 15%. This sample comprised PBMCs, obtained 5 days after the yellow fever booster vaccination. These receptor sequences come from a man younger than 45 who received the YFV17D yellow fever vaccine.

The chain has TRBV7-6 and TRBJ2-7; 8 nucleotides align to TRBD2. Germline loops: CDR1 SGHVS, CDR2 FNYEAQ. CDR3 length: 17 amino acids. Germline trimming cut 1 base from V and 0 bases from J; bases unmatched to any gene: 8. The CDR3 DNA reads TGTGCCAGCAGCTTAGGCGTGGCGGGAGGTCCCTCCTACGAGCAGTACTTC. Translated: CASSLGVAGGPSYEQYF. Looking up the rest from reference TRBV7-6 and TRBJ2-7 gives the full variable domain: GAGVSQSPRYKVTKRGQDVALRCDPISGHVSLYWYRQALGQGPEFLTYFNYEAQQDKSGLPNDRFSAERPEGSISTLTIQRTEQRDSAMYRCASSLGVAGGPSYEQYFGPGTRLTVT.

This clonotype has at least ten counts. The chain joins TRBV2 to TRBJ2-3; D might be TRBD2 (6 bases). The CDR3 totals 15 residues. Germline V gene data show CDR1 as SNHLY and CDR2 as FYNNEI. Trimming stripped 5 bases from V and 1 base from J, with 13 bases between. For the CDR3, the DNA is TGTGCCAGCAGTCCACTAGCCGCTGGCACAGATACGCAGTATTTT. It specifies CASSPLAAGTDTQYF.

This clonotype occurred a few times. The J gene is TRBJ2-7, the V gene TRBV7-6, with 12 bases aligning to TRBD2. The V gene end was trimmed by 5 bases and the J gene end by 3 bases; junction bases not matched to a gene: 5. Germline V lookup: CDR1 SGHVS, CDR2 FNYEAQ. The CDR3 totals 15 residues. The CDR3 nucleotides are TGTGCCAGCAGCATGACTAGCGGGAGCAACTACGAGCAGTACTTC. Amino acid sequence: CASSMTSGSNYEQYF.

This clonotype was seen a few times. The chain has TRBV7-2 and TRBJ1-6, with D unresolved. CDR1 is SGHTA and CDR2 is FQGNSA in the germline V gene. V was pared by 0 bases and J by 7 bases, with 16 bases between. CDR3 length: 17 amino acids. CDR3 amino acids: CASSLAPLSNRNSPLHF. The CDR3 coding sequence is TGTGCCAGCAGCTTAGCCCCTCTGAGCAACCGGAATTCACCCCTCCACTTT.

This clonotype was observed a handful of times. The genes are TRBV6-5 and TRBJ2-5; D unclear. This CDR3 is 14 amino acids long. Germline-derived CDR1 and CDR2 are MNHEY and SVGAGI. With 4 bases removed from V and 5 bases from J, the gap between germline ends came to 14 bases. The CDR3 DNA sequence: TGTGCCAGCAGTTCCCGGGCTCCCGTGGAGACCCAGTACTTC. The encoded protein is CASSSRAPVETQYF.

This chain links TRBV6-2 or TRBV6-3 with TRBJ2-2; D remains ambiguous. V was pared by 6 bases and J by 0 bases, with 11 bases between. Germline V gene sequence: CDR1 MNHEY, CDR2 SVGEGT. The CDR3 spans 15 residues. The CDR3 loop reads CASSFQRTNTGELFF. CDR3 coding DNA: TGTGCCAGCAGCTTTCAACGAACGAACACCGGGGAGCTGTTTTTT.

This clonotype showed up just a few times. The rearrangement links TRBV24-1 to TRBJ2-3; no firm D call. CDR1 and CDR2 (germline): KGHDR, SFDVKD. The CDR3 covers 15 residues. Trimming pared 3 bases from V and 2 bases from J, leaving 11 bases between. DNA of the CDR3: TGTGCCACCAGTGATGGGTATGGGATCACAGATACGCAGTATTTT. It yields the protein CATSDGYGITDTQYF.